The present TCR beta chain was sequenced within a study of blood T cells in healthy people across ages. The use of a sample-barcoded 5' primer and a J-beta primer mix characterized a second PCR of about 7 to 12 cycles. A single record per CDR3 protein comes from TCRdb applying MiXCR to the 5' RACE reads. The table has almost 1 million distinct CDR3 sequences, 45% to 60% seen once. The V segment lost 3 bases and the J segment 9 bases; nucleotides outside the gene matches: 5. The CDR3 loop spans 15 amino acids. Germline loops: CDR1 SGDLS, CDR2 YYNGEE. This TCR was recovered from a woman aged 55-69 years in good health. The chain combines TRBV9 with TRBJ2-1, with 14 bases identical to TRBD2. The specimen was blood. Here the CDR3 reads CASSAGLAGVAEQFF. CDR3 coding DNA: TGTGCCAGCAGCGCGGGACTAGCGGGAGTAGCTGAGCAGTTCTTC.